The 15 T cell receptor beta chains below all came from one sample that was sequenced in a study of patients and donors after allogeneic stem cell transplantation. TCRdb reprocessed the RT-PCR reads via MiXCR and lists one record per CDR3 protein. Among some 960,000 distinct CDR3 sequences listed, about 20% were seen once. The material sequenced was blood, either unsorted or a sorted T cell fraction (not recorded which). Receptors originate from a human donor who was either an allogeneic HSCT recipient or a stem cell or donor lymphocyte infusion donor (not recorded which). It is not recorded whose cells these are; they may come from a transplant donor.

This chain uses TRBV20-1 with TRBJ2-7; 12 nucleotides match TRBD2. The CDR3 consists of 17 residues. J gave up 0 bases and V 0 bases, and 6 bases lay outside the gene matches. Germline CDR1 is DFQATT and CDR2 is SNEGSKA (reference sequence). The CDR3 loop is CSAREGLAGLSSYEQYF. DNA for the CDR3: TGCAGTGCTAGAGAGGGACTAGCGGGCCTGAGCTCCTACGAGCAGTACTTC.

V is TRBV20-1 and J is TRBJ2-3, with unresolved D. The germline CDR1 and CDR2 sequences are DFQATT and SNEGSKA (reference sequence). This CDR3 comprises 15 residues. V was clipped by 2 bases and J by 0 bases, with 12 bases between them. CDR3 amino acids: CSARFLLPSTDTQYF. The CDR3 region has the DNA TGCAGTGCTAGATTCCTTCTCCCTAGCACAGATACGCAGTATTTT.

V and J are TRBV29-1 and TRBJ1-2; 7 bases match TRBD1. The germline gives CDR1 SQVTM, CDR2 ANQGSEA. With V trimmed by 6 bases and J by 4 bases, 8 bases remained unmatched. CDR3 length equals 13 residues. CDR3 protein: CSVPTGSSYGYTF. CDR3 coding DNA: TGCAGCGTCCCGACAGGGTCGAGCTATGGCTACACCTTC.

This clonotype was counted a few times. The CDR3 DNA sequence: TGTGCCACCAGCAGTAATATCGGAACTTCCTACGAGCAGTACTTC. Amino acids: CATSSNIGTSYEQYF. This chain connects TRBV15 to TRBJ2-7; the D is unclear. Trimming took off 3 bases at V and 1 base at J, with 13 bases between the two ends. The germline V gene encodes CDR1 LNHNV and CDR2 YYDKDF (reference sequence). This CDR3 is 15 amino acids long.

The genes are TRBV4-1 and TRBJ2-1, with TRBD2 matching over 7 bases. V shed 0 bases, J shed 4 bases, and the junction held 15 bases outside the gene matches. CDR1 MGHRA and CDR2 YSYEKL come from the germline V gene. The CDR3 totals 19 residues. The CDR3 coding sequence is TGCGCCAGCAGCCAAGATAATGGAGGTGGCCTAGCGGCTTACAATGAGCAGTTCTTC. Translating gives CASSQDNGGGLAAYNEQFF.

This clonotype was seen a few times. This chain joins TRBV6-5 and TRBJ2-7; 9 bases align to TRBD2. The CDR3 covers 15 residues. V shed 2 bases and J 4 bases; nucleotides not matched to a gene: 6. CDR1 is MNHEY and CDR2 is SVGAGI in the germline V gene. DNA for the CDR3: TGTGCCAGCAGTTACGCGGGCGGGGGGGGATACGAGCAGTACTTC. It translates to CASSYAGGGGYEQYF.

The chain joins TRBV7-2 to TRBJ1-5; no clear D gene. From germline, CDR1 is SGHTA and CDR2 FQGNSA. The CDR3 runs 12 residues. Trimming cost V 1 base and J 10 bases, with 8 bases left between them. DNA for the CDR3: TGTGCCAGCAGCTTAGATAAGGAACCCCAGCATTTT. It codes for CASSLDKEPQHF.

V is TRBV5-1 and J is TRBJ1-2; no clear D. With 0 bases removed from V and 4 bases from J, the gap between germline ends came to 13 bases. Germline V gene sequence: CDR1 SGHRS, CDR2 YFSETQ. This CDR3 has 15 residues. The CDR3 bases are TGCGCCAGCAGCTTGGGGCCGGTCGGACCCTATGGCTACACCTTC. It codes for CASSLGPVGPYGYTF.

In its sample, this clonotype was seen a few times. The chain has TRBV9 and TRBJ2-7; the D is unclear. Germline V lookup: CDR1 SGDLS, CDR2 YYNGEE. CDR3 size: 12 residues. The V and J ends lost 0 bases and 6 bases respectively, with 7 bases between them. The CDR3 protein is CASSVDDGEQYF. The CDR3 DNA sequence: TGTGCCAGCAGCGTAGATGATGGCGAGCAGTACTTC.

Here the CDR3 DNA reads TGTGCCATCAGTGAAACACGGGCAGCCGCTAACTTCTTT. Its translation is CAISETRAAANFF. V and J are TRBV10-3 and TRBJ1-1, with D unclear. Germline V CDR1 and CDR2: ENHRY, SYGVKD. The CDR3 covers 13 residues. Deletions cut 3 bases from V and 14 bases from J, with 19 bases between.

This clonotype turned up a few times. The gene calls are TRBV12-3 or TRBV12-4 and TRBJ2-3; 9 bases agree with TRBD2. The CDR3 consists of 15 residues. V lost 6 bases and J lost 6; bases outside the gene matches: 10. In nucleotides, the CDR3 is TGTGCCAGCAGCCCTCCGGGACTAGCATTGGATACGCAGTATTTT. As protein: CASSPPGLALDTQYF.

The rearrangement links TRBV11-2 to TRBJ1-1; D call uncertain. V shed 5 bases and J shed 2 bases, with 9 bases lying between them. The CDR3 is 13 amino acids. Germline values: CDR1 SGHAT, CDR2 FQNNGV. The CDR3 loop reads CASSAPFNTEAFF. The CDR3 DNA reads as TGTGCCAGCAGCGCTCCATTTAACACTGAAGCTTTCTTT.

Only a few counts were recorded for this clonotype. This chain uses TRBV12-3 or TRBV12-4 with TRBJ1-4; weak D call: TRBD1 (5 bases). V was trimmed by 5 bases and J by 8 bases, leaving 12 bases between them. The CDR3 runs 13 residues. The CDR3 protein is CASSMGLKEKLFF. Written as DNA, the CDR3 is TGTGCCAGCAGTATGGGGCTCAAAGAAAAACTGTTTTTT.

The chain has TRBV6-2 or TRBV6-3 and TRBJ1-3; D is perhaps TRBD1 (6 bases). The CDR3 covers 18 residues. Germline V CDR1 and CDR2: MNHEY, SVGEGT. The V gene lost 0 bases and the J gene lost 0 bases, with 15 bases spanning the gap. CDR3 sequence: CASSYSSVGQSSGNTIYF. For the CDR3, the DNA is TGTGCCAGCAGTTACTCTTCGGTCGGACAGAGCTCTGGAAACACCATATATTTT.

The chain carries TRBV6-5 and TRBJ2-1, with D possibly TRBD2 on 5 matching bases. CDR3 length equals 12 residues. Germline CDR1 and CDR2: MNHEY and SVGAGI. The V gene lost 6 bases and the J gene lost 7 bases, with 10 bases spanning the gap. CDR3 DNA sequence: TGTGCCAGCAGACTTAGGGAGAATGAGCAGTTCTTC. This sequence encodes CASRLRENEQFF.